The 18 T cell receptor beta chains listed next were all sequenced from one sample in a study of blood T cell repertoires in COVID-19. The data were produced by immunoSEQ multiplex PCR, yet TCRdb's version contains in-frame clones alone and is incomplete. Found here are 300,000 to 450,000 clones, more than 75% of them singletons; the top ten hold about 9.4%. Sequencing input: peripheral blood. Receptors were obtained from a young woman with COVID-19, enrolled during active disease.

V is TRBV18 and J is TRBJ2-7, with TRBD2 identical over 8 bases. Trimming at V came to 3 bases and at J to 2 bases, leaving 3 bases not matched to a gene. Germline CDR1 is KGHSH and CDR2 is LQKENI. There are 14 residues in the CDR3. CDR3 amino acids: CASSPGTRAYEQYF. For the CDR3, the DNA is TGTGCCAGCTCACCGGGGACTAGGGCCTACGAGCAGTACTTC.

V gene TRBV3-1 (or the pseudogene TRBV3-2) combines with J gene TRBJ2-7, with D perhaps matching TRBD1 (6 bases). CDR1 is LGHDT, CDR2 YNNKEL, per germline (reference sequence). The CDR3 spans 18 residues. The V gene lost 0 bases and the J gene lost 1 base, with 19 bases spanning the gap. DNA for the CDR3: TGTGCCAGCAGCCAAGATCTTCCTGGCTCAGGGGAGTCCTACGAGCAGTACTTC. Encoded protein: CASSQDLPGSGESYEQYF.

The chain uses TRBV2 and TRBJ2-1; no firm D call. The CDR3 is 14 amino acids. Germline values: CDR1 SNHLY, CDR2 FYNNEI. Deletions cut 7 bases from V and 0 bases from J, with 10 bases between. The DNA for the CDR3 is TGTGCCAGCACGGCGGAGAGCTCCTACAATGAGCAGTTCTTC. This gives the protein CASTAESSYNEQFF.

This clone was counted a single time. J is TRBJ2-7 and V is TRBV7-8; 9 bases agree with TRBD1. The CDR3 loop spans 15 amino acids. The germline CDR1 and CDR2 sequences are SGHVS and FQNEAQ. J was trimmed by 5 bases and V by 5 bases; bases with no gene match: 10. The CDR3 here is CASSPSLGQGHEQYF. In DNA form, the CDR3 reads TGTGCCAGCAGCCCAAGCTTGGGACAGGGTCACGAGCAGTACTTC. The full variable domain, completed using reference TRBV7-8 and TRBJ2-7, is GAGVSQSPRYKVAKRGQDVALRCDPISGHVSLFWYQQALGQGPEFLTYFQNEAQLDKSGLPSDRFFAERPEGSVSTLKIQRTQQEDSAVYLCASSPSLGQGHEQYFGPGTRLTVT.

The genes are TRBV10-3 and TRBJ2-7; 11 bases match TRBD1. Germline V lookup: CDR1 ENHRY, CDR2 SYGVKD. The V segment lost 7 bases and the J segment 5 bases; nucleotides outside the gene matches: 4. The CDR3 spans 13 residues. The CDR3 sequence: CAINEGQGDEQYF. The CDR3 nucleotides are TGTGCCATCAACGAGGGACAGGGGGACGAGCAGTACTTC.

As to this clone: Other DNA sequences in the sample encode the same CDR3. The genes are TRBV6-4 and TRBJ2-1; 12 bases align to TRBD2. CDR1 and CDR2 (germline): MRHNA, SNTAGT. The CDR3 has 15 amino acids. The J segment lost 7 bases and the V segment lost 0 bases, leaving 1 base of the junction unmatched. CDR3 in DNA: TGTGCCAGCAGTGACTCGACTAGCGGGAGTAATGAGCAGTTCTTC. This gives the protein CASSDSTSGSNEQFF.

The V and J genes are TRBV19 and TRBJ2-1; tentatively, D is TRBD2 (5 bases). The V end lost 0 bases, the J end lost 10 bases, and 7 bases lay between the germline ends. The CDR3 extends over 12 amino acids. Germline CDR1 reads LNHDA; CDR2 reads SQIVND (reference sequence). CDR3 residues: CASSIEGREQFF. In DNA, the CDR3 is TGTGCCAGTAGTATAGAAGGGAGAGAGCAGTTCTTC.

The chain recombines TRBV28 with TRBJ2-7; D is unclear. CDR3 length: 13 residues. V lost 2 bases, J lost 6 bases, and 11 bases lay in between. Germline CDR1 MDHEN, CDR2 SYDVKM. The CDR3 DNA follows: TGTGCCAGCAGTTTACCGGAGAGCGTCGAGCAGTACTTC. Translating it yields CASSLPESVEQYF.

The chain employs TRBV5-1 and TRBJ2-7; possible D gene TRBD2, 5 bases. The CDR3 totals 13 residues. Germline-derived CDR1 and CDR2 are SGHRS and YFSETQ. Trimming removed 2 bases from V and 4 bases from J, with 10 bases in between. The CDR3 spells CASSLSAGYEQYF. In nucleotides, the CDR3 is TGCGCCAGCAGCTTAAGTGCGGGTTACGAGCAGTACTTC.

The rearrangement joins TRBV9 to TRBJ1-2; no clear D gene. Germline CDR1 SGDLS, CDR2 YYNGEE. The CDR3 runs to 13 residues. V lost 4 bases to trimming and J lost 4 bases, with 11 bases between them. This CDR3 reads CASSTDKFYGYTF. For the CDR3, the DNA is TGTGCCAGCAGCACCGACAAGTTCTATGGCTACACCTTC.

The V call is TRBV7-4, the J call TRBJ2-7, with TRBD1 identical over 7 bases. V was pared by 3 bases and J by 6 bases, with 11 bases of the junction left unmatched. This CDR3 region has 15 residues. Germline V gene lookup returns CDR1 SGHVT and CDR2 SQSDAQ. This CDR3 is CASSFTSGQQSEQYF. The CDR3 coding sequence is TGTGCCAGCAGCTTTACGTCGGGACAGCAAAGCGAGCAGTACTTC.

The gene calls are TRBV30 and TRBJ1-1; the D is unclear. Germline V lookup: CDR1 GTSNPN, CDR2 SVGIG (reference sequence). The V gene lost 0 bases and the J gene lost 5 bases, with 13 bases spanning the gap. CDR3 length: 14 amino acids. The DNA of the CDR3 is TGTGCCTGGAGTGTAAAGGGCCGGGGAACTGAAGCTTTCTTT. This translates into CAWSVKGRGTEAFF. The full variable domain, its missing parts supplied by reference TRBV30 and TRBJ1-1, is SQTIHQWPATLVQPVGSPLSLECTVEGTSNPNLYWYRQAAGRGLQLLFYSVGIGQISSEVPQNLSASRPQDRQFILSSKKLLLSDSGFYLCAWSVKGRGTEAFFGQGTRLTVV.

The chain links TRBV10-3 to TRBJ2-1; 8 nucleotides match TRBD1. The CDR3 consists of 15 residues. J lost 9 bases, V lost 2 bases, and 9 bases had no gene match. Germline lookup yields CDR1 ENHRY and CDR2 SYGVKD. This CDR3 is CAISEHGQGGGEQFF. In DNA, the CDR3 is TGTGCCATCAGTGAGCATGGACAGGGAGGAGGTGAGCAGTTCTTC.

The chain employs TRBV30 and TRBJ2-5; D gene unclear. The CDR3 spans 13 residues. Trimming took 4 bases from V and 7 from J, leaving 16 bases between them. Germline V lookup: CDR1 GTSNPN, CDR2 SVGIG (reference sequence). In DNA, the CDR3 is TGTGCCTGGATTGCCAGAGAGCGTGGGACCCAGTACTTC. It yields the protein CAWIARERGTQYF.

This chain uses TRBV1 with TRBJ1-2; the table's D call, TRBD1, has no DNA check behind it. TRBV1 is a documented pseudogene. CDR3 length: 16 residues. The DNA for the CDR3 is TGCACCAGCAGCCACTGCCCCCCCAGGTTGAACTATGGCTACACCTTC. Protein sequence: CTSSHCPPRLNYGYTF.

V is TRBV3-1 (or the pseudogene TRBV3-2) and J is TRBJ2-7; TRBD1 agrees at 8 bases. The CDR3 runs 16 residues. Losses at the gene ends were 4 bases for V and 3 bases for J; bases not matched to a gene: 11. Germline V lookup: CDR1 LGHDT, CDR2 YNNKEL (reference sequence). This chain's CDR3 is CASSPGAGQASYEQYF. The CDR3 bases are TGTGCCAGCAGCCCCGGGGCGGGACAGGCGAGCTACGAGCAGTACTTC.

This chain connects TRBV28 to TRBJ2-7; 7 nucleotides match TRBD2. Germline assignment: CDR1 MDHEN and CDR2 SYDVKM. With V trimmed by 5 bases and J by 4 bases, 14 bases remained unmatched. CDR3 length equals 16 residues. The CDR3 bases are TGTGCCAGCAGTACCCCGACTAGCCCACCGCCTTACGAGCAGTACTTC. Translation: CASSTPTSPPPYEQYF.

The chain has TRBV29-1 and TRBJ1-1; possible D gene TRBD1, 5 bases. The V gene lost 5 bases and the J gene lost 0 bases, with 7 bases spanning the gap. There are 12 residues in the CDR3. Germline-derived CDR1 and CDR2 are SQVTM and ANQGSEA. The CDR3 DNA follows: TGCAGCGTTTCACAGGTGAACACTGAAGCTTTCTTT. Translating gives CSVSQVNTEAFF.